These 32 T cell receptor beta chains were sequenced from one sample in a study of cytomegalovirus exposure and HLA in healthy donors (dated by TCRdb to the late 2010s). The library was built by means of the immunoSEQ multiplex PCR assay. Here the immuneACCESS table is served through TCRdb, limited to in-frame sequences with V and J called. Missing clones are a known gap in these copies; in checked studies unresolved V genes cover under half, and the rest lacks a known reason. The sample table holds 300,000 to 350,000 clones, of which over 75% were seen once. In total, the top ten clones hold about 0.96% of the sample. The specimen was PBMCs. The receptors shown here come from a man aged 30 to 39 in good health and CMV-seronegative.

This clone was observed a handful of times. The chain combines TRBV2 with TRBJ2-2; 8 bases align to TRBD1. CDR1 SNHLY and CDR2 FYNNEI come from the germline V gene. Losses at the gene ends were 6 bases for V and 6 bases for J; bases not matched to a gene: 6. The CDR3 runs to 14 residues. Here the CDR3 DNA reads TGTGCCAGCAGCGTACAGGGGGGCGCCGGGGAGCTGTTTTTT. Its translation is CASSVQGGAGELFF.

There are a few counts of this clone. V and J are TRBV7-9 and TRBJ2-3; D not certain. CDR3 length: 16 amino acids. Trimming cost V 1 base and J 2 bases, with 13 bases left between them. Per the germline V gene, CDR1 is SEHNR and CDR2 is FQNEAQ (reference sequence). The CDR3 spells CASSLELSVDTDTQYF. The CDR3 DNA reads TGTGCCAGCAGCTTAGAACTATCGGTAGACACAGATACGCAGTATTTT.

The chain links TRBV4-1 to TRBJ1-5; the D gene is possibly TRBD1 (5 bases). Trimming cost V 0 bases and J 0 bases, with 12 bases left between them. The germline gives CDR1 MGHRA, CDR2 YSYEKL. This CDR3 has 17 residues. The CDR3 protein is CASSQDFPGYSNQPQHF. CDR3 nucleotide sequence: TGCGCCAGCAGCCAAGACTTCCCAGGGTATAGCAATCAGCCCCAGCATTTT.

This chain uses TRBV18 with TRBJ2-7; possibly TRBD1 for D (6 bases). The germline gives CDR1 KGHSH, CDR2 LQKENI. This CDR3 comprises 19 residues. V was trimmed by 3 bases and J by 6 bases, leaving 30 bases between them. The CDR3 spells CASSPRTGGGRGVAVEQYF. As DNA, the CDR3 is TGTGCCAGCTCACCCCGAACTGGGGGCGGTAGGGGAGTTGCGGTCGAGCAGTACTTC.

This clone has a single count. This chain links TRBV30 with TRBJ2-5; tentative D call: TRBD1 (6 bases). The length of the CDR3 is 14 residues. Germline loops: CDR1 GTSNPN, CDR2 SVGIG (reference sequence). V was trimmed by 0 bases and J by 2 bases, leaving 10 bases between them. The CDR3 coding sequence is TGTGCCTGGAGTGTAGGACAGCCTCAAGAGACCCAGTACTTC. It is translated as CAWSVGQPQETQYF. The whole variable domain, remainder taken from reference TRBV30 and TRBJ2-5, is SQTIHQWPATLVQPVGSPLSLECTVEGTSNPNLYWYRQAAGRGLQLLFYSVGIGQISSEVPQNLSASRPQDRQFILSSKKLLLSDSGFYLCAWSVGQPQETQYFGPGTRLLVL.

This chain links TRBV5-6 with TRBJ2-7, with TRBD2 as a possible D gene (5 bases). V was trimmed by 3 bases and J by 4 bases, leaving 14 bases between them. CDR3 length: 14 residues. Germline-derived CDR1 and CDR2 are SGHDT and YYEEEE. The CDR3 sequence is CASSSGFRIYEQYF. CDR3 DNA: TGTGCCAGCAGCTCGGGGTTTCGGATATACGAGCAGTACTTC.

The chain joins TRBV2 to TRBJ1-4; D is undetermined. The germline V and J ends were trimmed by 1 base and 5 bases, with 17 bases remaining between them. CDR3 length: 17 amino acids. Germline CDR1 and CDR2: SNHLY and FYNNEI. CDR3 nucleotide sequence: TGTGCCAGCAGTGAAGTGGGTCTACGTGGGGAGAATGAAAAACTGTTTTTT. Translating it yields CASSEVGLRGENEKLFF.

The J gene is TRBJ2-5, the V gene TRBV5-4; 9 bases agree with TRBD2. TRBJ2-7 matches the DNA end more closely, so the J call is doubtful. The CDR3 totals 16 residues. Germline V gives CDR1 SGHNT, CDR2 YYREEE (reference sequence). In nucleotides, the CDR3 is TGTGCCAGCAGCCCGCTTAGCGGGGGACGAACCTACGAGCAGTACTTC. This gives the protein CASSPLSGGRTYEQYF.

The rearrangement links TRBV5-4 to TRBJ2-7; D might be TRBD2 (6 bases). Trimming took 7 bases from V and 5 from J, leaving 16 bases between them. This CDR3 is built from 13 residues. Germline V gene data show CDR1 as SGHNT and CDR2 as YYREEE (reference sequence). The CDR3 is CASGLTGEDEQYF. The CDR3 DNA reads as TGTGCCAGCGGGCTAACCGGGGAGGACGAGCAGTACTTC.

The chain joins TRBV19 to TRBJ1-2, with D hard to call. With 5 bases removed from V and 4 bases from J, the gap between germline ends came to 8 bases. CDR3 length: 12 amino acids. Looked up from germline, CDR1 is LNHDA and CDR2 is SQIVND (reference sequence). CDR3 protein: CASSSPSYGYTF. CDR3 nucleotides: TGTGCCAGTAGTTCCCCTTCCTATGGCTACACCTTC.

This chain connects TRBV7-9 to TRBJ1-1; TRBD1 agrees at 8 bases. Germline V lookup: CDR1 SEHNR, CDR2 FQNEAQ (reference sequence). The CDR3 loop spans 14 amino acids. Germline trimming cut 11 bases from V and 0 bases from J; bases unmatched to any gene: 8. CDR3 in amino acids: CAPAKQGVNTEAFF. The CDR3 region has the DNA TGTGCCCCCGCAAAACAGGGGGTGAACACTGAAGCTTTCTTT.

The V gene is TRBV6-5, the J gene TRBJ2-7; a possible D gene is TRBD2 (6 bases). From germline, CDR1 is MNHEY and CDR2 SVGAGI. This CDR3 contains 15 residues. Trimming took off 8 bases at V and 1 base at J, with 18 bases between the two ends. Written as DNA, the CDR3 is TGTGCCAGCCGAACCGGGACTTCGCCTTCCTACGAGCAGTACTTC. Protein product: CASRTGTSPSYEQYF.

Concerning this clone: The same CDR3 arises from other DNA sequences in this sample as well. The chain carries TRBV19 and TRBJ2-5, with 10 bases aligning to TRBD1. With V trimmed by 6 bases and J by 2 bases, 0 bases remained unmatched. The germline CDR1 and CDR2 sequences are LNHDA and SQIVND (reference sequence). CDR3 length: 13 residues. The CDR3 sequence: CASRDRGQETQYF. The CDR3 bases are TGTGCCAGTAGGGACAGGGGGCAAGAGACCCAGTACTTC.

The CDR3 reads CASSVTSGGARNNEQFF. CDR3 DNA sequence: TGTGCCAGCAGCGTGACTAGCGGGGGGGCCCGGAACAATGAGCAGTTCTTC. J is TRBJ2-1 and V is TRBV7-9, with 14 bases lining up with TRBD2. The length of the CDR3 is 17 residues. The germline CDR1 and CDR2 sequences are SEHNR and FQNEAQ (reference sequence). The trim removed 5 bases at V and 5 bases at J, leaving 8 bases unmatched.

This chain uses TRBV7-9 with TRBJ2-2; a weak D match, TRBD1 (6 bases). The CDR3 has 17 amino acids. With 5 bases removed from V and 5 bases from J, the gap between germline ends came to 21 bases. From germline, CDR1 is SEHNR and CDR2 FQNEAQ (reference sequence). CDR3 loop: CASSPLKAGTTTGELFF. CDR3 nucleotide sequence: TGTGCCAGCAGCCCACTCAAGGCCGGGACAACAACCGGGGAGCTGTTTTTT.

The chain combines TRBV7-9 with TRBJ1-2, with a tentative D call TRBD1 (5 bases). The CDR3 extends over 11 amino acids. The germline V and J ends were trimmed by 5 bases and 14 bases, with 15 bases remaining between them. CDR1 is SEHNR, CDR2 FQNEAQ, per germline (reference sequence). As DNA, the CDR3 is TGTGCCAGCAGCCTGGGGGGAGACAGTACCTTC. It yields the protein CASSLGGDSTF.

The chain links TRBV6-5 to TRBJ2-7; 8 nucleotides match TRBD2. CDR1 and CDR2 from the germline V gene are MNHEY and SVGAGI. Trimming removed 2 bases from V and 2 bases from J; junction bases left unmatched: 2. The CDR3 extends over 14 amino acids. The CDR3 region is CASSYAGGPYEQYF. DNA of the CDR3: TGTGCCAGCAGTTACGCGGGGGGCCCCTACGAGCAGTACTTC.

J is TRBJ2-3 and V is TRBV5-1; D ambiguous. Trimming pared 4 bases from V and 4 bases from J, leaving 13 bases between. The V gene's germline CDR1 is SGHRS and CDR2 YFSETQ. The CDR3 contains 14 residues. The CDR3 here is CASSQISPPDTQYF. CDR3 sequence (DNA): TGCGCCAGCAGCCAAATTAGTCCCCCAGATACGCAGTATTTT. Drawing the rest from reference TRBV5-1 and TRBJ2-3, the complete variable domain is KAGVTQTPRYLIKTRGQQVTLSCSPISGHRSVSWYQQTPGQGLQFLFEYFSETQRNKGNFPGRFSGRQFSNSRSEMNVSTLELGDSALYLCASSQISPPDTQYFGPGTRLTVL.

The chain uses TRBV12-5 and TRBJ2-1; TRBD2 agrees at 16 bases. V gave up 1 base and J gave up 8 bases; unmatched junction bases: 20. Germline CDR1 LGHNT, CDR2 FRNRAP. CDR3 size: 22 residues. This CDR3 reads CASGLATMPGLAGGLGKDEQFF. CDR3 bases: TGTGCTAGTGGTTTGGCCACTATGCCGGGACTAGCGGGGGGGTTGGGGAAGGATGAGCAGTTCTTC.

The chain joins TRBV7-9 to TRBJ2-3, with 12 bases matching TRBD2. Germline-derived CDR1 and CDR2 are SEHNR and FQNEAQ (reference sequence). V was clipped by 5 bases and J by 3 bases; unmatched bases: 3. This CDR3 spans 15 amino acids. This chain's CDR3 is CASSILAGGTDTQYF. For the CDR3, the DNA is TGTGCCAGCAGCATACTAGCGGGAGGTACAGATACGCAGTATTTT.

This clone occurred once. The chain has TRBV6-5 and TRBJ1-1, with D perhaps TRBD1 (5 bases). The V end was cut by 0 bases, the J end by 0 bases, with 11 bases between. Germline loops: CDR1 MNHEY, CDR2 SVGAGI. CDR3 length: 16 residues. The CDR3 bases are TGTGCCAGCAGTTACTCGGCAGGGCTAATGAACACTGAAGCTTTCTTT. Amino acid sequence: CASSYSAGLMNTEAFF.

The chain combines TRBV2 with TRBJ2-1, with 12 bases that match TRBD2. This CDR3 is built from 15 residues. Trimming removed 4 bases from V and 7 bases from J; junction bases left unmatched: 5. Germline values: CDR1 SNHLY, CDR2 FYNNEI. The CDR3 DNA is TGTGCCAGCAGTGTCAGAACTAGCGGGGGGAATGAGCAGTTCTTC. This encodes CASSVRTSGGNEQFF.

This chain uses TRBV19 with TRBJ1-2, with TRBD1 identical over 11 bases. V lost 5 bases, J lost 4 bases, and 9 bases stayed unmatched. The CDR3 runs 16 residues. Germline V gene sequence: CDR1 LNHDA, CDR2 SQIVND (reference sequence). The CDR3 protein is CASSYPRTGGSYGYTF. The CDR3 nucleotides are TGTGCCAGTAGTTACCCTCGGACAGGGGGCAGCTATGGCTACACCTTC.

The V gene is TRBV9, the J gene TRBJ2-7; D remains unclear. Trimming cost V 0 bases and J 2 bases, with 9 bases left between them. Germline V lookup: CDR1 SGDLS, CDR2 YYNGEE. The CDR3 runs 14 residues. CDR3 nucleotide sequence: TGTGCCAGCAGCGTAGGACGACAAACCTACGAGCAGTACTTC. Its protein product is CASSVGRQTYEQYF.

CDR3 sequence: CASSGRSTSGANVLTF. The DNA for the CDR3 is TGTGCCAGCAGTGGTAGAAGCACCTCTGGGGCCAACGTCCTGACTTTC. J is TRBJ2-6 and V is TRBV9; D is uncertain. Trimming stripped 5 bases from V and 0 bases from J, with 12 bases between. In germline, CDR1 is SGDLS, CDR2 YYNGEE. The CDR3 has 16 residues. The complete variable domain, with remaining parts taken from reference TRBV9 and TRBJ2-6, reads DSGVTQTPKHLITATGQRVTLRCSPRSGDLSVYWYQQSLDQGLQFLIQYYNGEERAKGNILERFSAQQFPDLHSELNLSSLELGDSALYFCASSGRSTSGANVLTFGAGSRLTVL.

V usage is TRBV11-2 and J usage is TRBJ2-7, with 7 nucleotides matching TRBD1. CDR3 length equals 15 residues. The J segment lost 5 bases and the V segment lost 5 bases, leaving 12 bases of the junction unmatched. Per the germline V gene, CDR1 is SGHAT and CDR2 is FQNNGV. DNA for the CDR3: TGTGCCAGCAGCGGAAGCGTCAGGACAGGCGACGAGCAGTACTTC. Its protein product is CASSGSVRTGDEQYF.

V usage is TRBV29-1 and J usage is TRBJ1-2, with D tentatively TRBD1 (5 bases). Trimming took off 7 bases at V and 4 bases at J, with 13 bases between the two ends. Germline assignment: CDR1 SQVTM and CDR2 ANQGSEA. The length of the CDR3 is 12 residues. The CDR3 loop reads CSGKTASYGYTF. DNA for the CDR3: TGCAGCGGTAAGACAGCATCCTATGGCTACACCTTC.

The chain combines TRBV19 with TRBJ1-5, with 9 bases matching TRBD1. Per the germline V gene, CDR1 is LNHDA and CDR2 is SQIVND (reference sequence). The CDR3 sequence is 15 residues long. Trimming at V came to 5 bases and at J to 6 bases, leaving 8 bases not matched to a gene. CDR3 residues: CASSLTGGWSQPQHF. As DNA, the CDR3 is TGTGCCAGTAGTTTAACAGGGGGCTGGAGTCAGCCCCAGCATTTT. Full variable domain (outside the CDR3, taken from reference TRBV19 and TRBJ1-5): DGGITQSPKYLFRKEGQNVTLSCEQNLNHDAMYWYRQDPGQGLRLIYYSQIVNDFQKGDIAEGYSVSREKKESFPLTVTSAQKNPTAFYLCASSLTGGWSQPQHFGDGTRLSIL.

V gene TRBV4-1 combines with J gene TRBJ2-3; 9 bases are shared with TRBD2. The CDR3 is made up of 16 amino acids. The junction had 8 bases not matched to a gene; V was cut back by 2 bases and J by 5 bases. The germline gives CDR1 MGHRA, CDR2 YSYEKL. The CDR3 sequence is CASSQPGAGGRDTQYF. In nucleotides, the CDR3 is TGCGCCAGCAGCCAACCGGGTGCGGGGGGGCGAGATACGCAGTATTTT.

This chain joins TRBV10-3 and TRBJ2-7; 8 bases are a match to TRBD1. The junction had 9 bases not matched to a gene; V was cut back by 3 bases and J by 5 bases. CDR1 is ENHRY and CDR2 is SYGVKD in the germline V gene. The CDR3 length is 15 residues. The CDR3 here is CAISDRGQGYHEQYF. The CDR3 nucleotides read TGTGCCATCAGTGACAGAGGACAGGGATACCACGAGCAGTACTTC.

This rearrangement joins TRBV4-1 to TRBJ1-3; D is ambiguous. The ends were cut back, 2 bases at V and 0 bases at J, with 5 bases in the middle. The CDR3 extends over 14 amino acids. Germline V gives CDR1 MGHRA, CDR2 YSYEKL. CDR3 amino acids: CASSQPSSGNTIYF. CDR3 coding DNA: TGCGCCAGCAGCCAACCCTCCTCTGGAAACACCATATATTTT.

The chain couples TRBV7-2 to TRBJ2-2; no clear D gene. With 7 bases removed from V and 1 base from J, the gap between germline ends came to 4 bases. Germline loops: CDR1 SGHTA, CDR2 FQGNSA. This CDR3 region has 12 residues. DNA for the CDR3: TGTGCCAGCAACGGGAACACCGGGGAGCTGTTTTTT. Protein product: CASNGNTGELFF. Combining the CDR3 with reference TRBV7-2 and TRBJ2-2 gives the whole variable domain GAGVSQSPSNKVTEKGKDVELRCDPISGHTALYWYRQSLGQGLEFLIYFQGNSAPDKSGLPSDRFSAERTGGSVSTLTIQRTQQEDSAVYLCASNGNTGELFFGEGSRLTVL.